The entry that follows covers one TCR beta chain sequence. This record belongs to a study of blood T cell repertoires in COVID-19. This table comes from immunoSEQ multiplex PCR, and its TCRdb copy is limited to in-frame clones, with some not included. The sample consists of 250,000 to 300,000 clones, approximately 91% of them appearing once. V was pared by 3 bases and J by 3 bases, with 15 bases between. This CDR3 comprises 15 residues. CDR1 SGHTA and CDR2 FQGTGA come from the germline V gene. This chain uses TRBV7-3 with TRBJ2-7; maybe TRBD2 (6 bases). The TCR sequence derives from a woman aged 55 to 70 with acute or convalescent COVID-19. Material: peripheral blood. The CDR3, as DNA: TGTGCCAGCAGCTTGGAGGGGCCAAATTTCTACGAGCAGTACTTC. Protein: CASSLEGPNFYEQYF.